A single sample is the source of the 25 T cell receptor beta chains below, sequenced in a study of T cells in narcolepsy. TCRdb's copy holds only in-frame clones and misses some; the assay was immunoSEQ multiplex PCR. The profile shows tens of thousands of clones, roughly 87% of them singletons. The sample taken for sequencing was CD45RA- memory CD4+ T cells from PBMCs. These receptors originate from a human donor with narcolepsy.

This clone has just a few counts. The chain uses TRBV5-1 and TRBJ1-1, with D perhaps TRBD1 (6 bases). The CDR3 consists of 16 residues. Germline V CDR1 and CDR2: SGHRS, YFSETQ. The V end lost 5 bases, the J end lost 1 base, and 18 bases lay between the germline ends. This CDR3 is CASRKRDTERNTEAFF. DNA of the CDR3: TGCGCCAGCAGGAAACGGGACACCGAGAGGAACACTGAAGCTTTCTTT.

This chain links TRBV7-2 with TRBJ2-5; 8 positions match TRBD2. Near its end, the DNA agrees better with TRBJ2-7, so the J call may be wrong. The CDR3 is made up of 14 amino acids. Per germline, CDR1 SGHTA and CDR2 FQGNSA. This CDR3 is CASSLAPSGYEQYF. The CDR3 nucleotides read TGTGCCAGCAGCTTAGCCCCTAGCGGGTACGAGCAGTACTTC.

There are a few counts of this clone. The rearrangement uses TRBV28 and TRBJ1-2; 9 nucleotides agree with TRBD1. This CDR3 comprises 14 residues. V shed 5 bases and J 9 bases; nucleotides not matched to a gene: 10. Germline V gene lookup returns CDR1 MDHEN and CDR2 SYDVKM. As DNA, the CDR3 is TGTGCCAGCAGTAGGTACAGGGGGCGGGGGCGCTACACCTTC. Protein sequence: CASSRYRGRGRYTF.

This sequence joins TRBV11-2 and TRBJ2-5; no firm D call. Germline CDR1 and CDR2: SGHAT and FQNNGV. The CDR3 is 13 amino acids. Trimming left V 5 bases short and J 5 bases short, with 12 bases between. The CDR3 sequence is CASSAIMGETQYF. CDR3 in DNA: TGTGCCAGCAGCGCAATTATGGGGGAGACCCAGTACTTC.

The rearrangement uses TRBV7-2 and TRBJ1-2; TRBD1 matches at 9 bases. Germline CDR1 and CDR2: SGHTA and FQGNSA. J gave up 6 bases and V 5 bases, and 10 bases lay outside the gene matches. The CDR3 extends over 15 amino acids. The DNA for the CDR3 is TGTGCCAGCAGCGTTCCGGGACAGGGAAGCCATGGCTACACCTTC. This gives the protein CASSVPGQGSHGYTF. Full variable domain (missing parts from reference TRBV7-2 and TRBJ1-2): GAGVSQSPSNKVTEKGKDVELRCDPISGHTALYWYRQSLGQGLEFLIYFQGNSAPDKSGLPSDRFSAERTGGSVSTLTIQRTQQEDSAVYLCASSVPGQGSHGYTFGSGTRLTVV.

This rearrangement joins TRBV7-2 to TRBJ2-3; a weak D match, TRBD1 (5 bases). Germline-derived CDR1 and CDR2 are SGHTA and FQGNSA. The CDR3 is 16 residues long. Trimming pared 1 base from V and 5 bases from J, leaving 16 bases between. CDR3 protein: CASSLGWAGMGDTQYF. The CDR3 coding sequence is TGTGCCAGCAGCTTAGGGTGGGCAGGGATGGGAGATACGCAGTATTTT.

The chain is built from TRBV9 and TRBJ1-2, with TRBD1 matching over 7 bases. The CDR3 runs 14 residues. Germline assignment: CDR1 SGDLS and CDR2 YYNGEE. Trimming at V came to 3 bases and at J to 5 bases, leaving 7 bases not matched to a gene. CDR3 bases: TGTGCCAGCAGCGCCAATACAGGGGCGTATGGCTACACCTTC. This encodes CASSANTGAYGYTF. The variable domain in full, completed from reference TRBV9 and TRBJ1-2, reads DSGVTQTPKHLITATGQRVTLRCSPRSGDLSVYWYQQSLDQGLQFLIQYYNGEERAKGNILERFSAQQFPDLHSELNLSSLELGDSALYFCASSANTGAYGYTFGSGTRLTVV.

V usage is TRBV6-5 and J usage is TRBJ2-5, with 8 bases aligning to TRBD1. V was clipped by 5 bases and J by 5 bases; unmatched bases: 10. The CDR3 covers 15 residues. Germline CDR1 is MNHEY and CDR2 is SVGAGI. CDR3 DNA: TGTGCCAGCAGTCTCGGACAGGGCGGTTTTGAGACCCAGTACTTC. This sequence encodes CASSLGQGGFETQYF.

The rearrangement joins TRBV7-2 to TRBJ2-7; no definite D call. Per the germline V gene, CDR1 is SGHTA and CDR2 is FQGNSA. The CDR3 length is 18 residues. V was pared by 1 base and J by 2 bases, with 21 bases between. The DNA of the CDR3 is TGTGCCAGCAGCTTAGGGCGCCGGGTAGCCGAAGGAGCCTACGAGCAGTACTTC. Protein: CASSLGRRVAEGAYEQYF.

The chain is built from TRBV18 and TRBJ1-2, with D maybe TRBD1 (5 bases). The CDR3 spans 13 residues. Germline values: CDR1 KGHSH, CDR2 LQKENI. V lost 3 bases and J lost 8, with 13 bases in between. CDR3 sequence reads: CASSPREAEGYTF. In DNA, the CDR3 is TGTGCCAGCTCACCCAGGGAGGCGGAGGGCTACACCTTC. Drawing the rest from reference TRBV18 and TRBJ1-2, the complete variable domain is NAGVMQNPRHLVRRRGQEARLRCSPMKGHSHVYWYRQLPEEGLKFMVYLQKENIIDESGMPKERFSAEFPKEGPSILRIQQVVRGDSAAYFCASSPREAEGYTFGSGTRLTVV.

As DNA, the CDR3 is TGCAGCGTTGATAAGGGGCTAGCGGGTACCGGGGAGCTGTTTTTT. This encodes CSVDKGLAGTGELFF. This chain links TRBV29-1 with TRBJ2-2, with TRBD2 matching 8 bases. V gave up 3 bases and J gave up 5 bases; unmatched junction bases: 8. The CDR3 consists of 15 residues. Germline V lookup: CDR1 SQVTM, CDR2 ANQGSEA.

As concerns this clone: At one end the junction does not follow the germline gene, possibly because of a read error. J is TRBJ1-4 and V is TRBV5-5; maybe TRBD1 (5 bases). The CDR3 consists of 12 residues. Germline CDR1 SGHKS, CDR2 YYEKEE (reference sequence). CDR3 in amino acids: CASSLYAAGGSF. CDR3 coding DNA: TGTGCCAGCAGCTTGTACGCGGCCGGGGGATCTTTT.

The V call is TRBV6-5, the J call TRBJ2-6; D is ambiguous. The CDR3 length is 15 residues. V lost 5 bases and J lost 1, with 9 bases in between. CDR1 is MNHEY and CDR2 is SVGAGI in the germline V gene. The CDR3 nucleotides are TGTGCCAGCAGTGCCCAGGCTTCTGGGGCCAACGTCCTGACTTTC. Protein product: CASSAQASGANVLTF.

The V gene is TRBV7-2, the J gene TRBJ2-7; 15 bases map to TRBD2. CDR1 is SGHTA, CDR2 FQGNSA, per germline. The CDR3 has 16 amino acids. The trim removed 1 base at V and 6 bases at J, leaving 4 bases unmatched. CDR3 nucleotide sequence: TGTGCCAGCAGCTTAGAGGGGACTAGCGGGGGGTTCGAGCAGTACTTC. It codes for CASSLEGTSGGFEQYF.

The J gene is TRBJ2-7, the V gene TRBV30, with a tentative D call TRBD2 (5 bases). V shed 2 bases and J shed 9 bases, with 14 bases lying between them. Germline V lookup: CDR1 GTSNPN, CDR2 SVGIG (reference sequence). CDR3 length: 12 amino acids. CDR3: CAWSSPGFGQYF. The CDR3 nucleotides are TGTGCCTGGAGTAGTCCGGGGTTCGGGCAGTACTTC.

This clone appeared a single time. CDR3 in DNA: TGTGCCAGCAGTCCCGGCGGAGGCTACGAGCAGTACTTC. This translates into CASSPGGGYEQYF. This rearrangement joins TRBV28 to TRBJ2-7; D is perhaps TRBD2 (5 bases). This CDR3 spans 13 amino acids. CDR1 is MDHEN and CDR2 is SYDVKM in the germline V gene. V was clipped by 5 bases and J by 3 bases, with 11 bases between them.

This chain connects TRBV6-1 to TRBJ2-5; D is ambiguous. Germline assignment: CDR1 MNHNS and CDR2 SASEGT. This CDR3 has 10 residues. Trimming cost V 3 bases and J 6 bases, with 2 bases left between them. The CDR3 sequence: CASSDKTQYF. CDR3 nucleotide sequence: TGTGCCAGCAGTGATAAGACCCAGTACTTC.

The chain uses TRBV9 and TRBJ1-2, with D hard to call. CDR3 length: 17 amino acids. Germline CDR1 and CDR2: SGDLS and YYNGEE. V was cut by 4 bases and J by 5 bases, with 24 bases left in between. The CDR3 sequence is CASSSSRRLLGRYGYTF. The CDR3 DNA follows: TGTGCCAGCAGCTCTTCACGTCGCTTGCTAGGGAGGTATGGCTACACCTTC.

The sample holds one count of this clone. V is TRBV28 and J is TRBJ2-1; perhaps D is TRBD1 or TRBD2 (6 bases each). The CDR3 extends over 16 amino acids. The germline gives CDR1 MDHEN, CDR2 SYDVKM. V lost 6 bases and J lost 5, with 20 bases in between. The CDR3 DNA reads as TGTGCCAGCAGCCACGACGCCGGGGGCAGAAACAATGAGCAGTTCTTC. It specifies CASSHDAGGRNNEQFF.

The chain is built from TRBV18 and TRBJ2-2, with D possibly matching TRBD2 (5 bases). CDR3 length: 15 residues. The germline V gene has CDR1 KGHSH and CDR2 LQKENI. V dropped 6 bases and J dropped 5 bases, with 16 bases sitting between them. The CDR3 nucleotides read TGTGCCAGCTCCCACGAACTACCGGGGACCGGGGAGCTGTTTTTT. Protein: CASSHELPGTGELFF.

The chain is built from TRBV28 and TRBJ1-5; 11 positions agree with TRBD1. This CDR3 comprises 15 residues. V dropped 5 bases and J dropped 2; count of bases not matched to a gene: 2. Per the germline V gene, CDR1 is MDHEN and CDR2 is SYDVKM. This CDR3 is CASSRTGGGNQPQHF. As DNA, the CDR3 is TGTGCCAGCAGTCGGACAGGGGGCGGCAATCAGCCCCAGCATTTT. Combining the CDR3 with reference TRBV28 and TRBJ1-5 gives the whole variable domain DVKVTQSSRYLVKRTGEKVFLECVQDMDHENMFWYRQDPGLGLRLIYFSYDVKMKEKGDIPEGYSVSREKKERFSLILESASTNQTSMYLCASSRTGGGNQPQHFGDGTRLSIL.

This sequence joins TRBV19 and TRBJ1-3, with TRBD1 as a possible D gene (5 bases). Germline V gene sequence: CDR1 LNHDA, CDR2 SQIVND (reference sequence). Trimming stripped 3 bases from V and 0 bases from J, with 9 bases between. This CDR3 has 15 residues. The CDR3 here is CASSMGGDSGNTIYF. The CDR3, as DNA: TGTGCCAGTAGTATGGGAGGGGACTCTGGAAACACCATATATTTT.

The chain is built from TRBV2 and TRBJ1-1, with no clear D. The CDR3 has 14 amino acids. Germline values: CDR1 SNHLY, CDR2 FYNNEI. V was cut by 4 bases and J by 0 bases, with 9 bases left in between. The CDR3 bases are TGTGCCAGCAGTGTTCAGCCCATGAACACTGAAGCTTTCTTT. It codes for CASSVQPMNTEAFF.

The rearrangement uses TRBV29-1 and TRBJ1-2, with D possibly TRBD1 on 6 matching bases. The CDR3 runs to 13 residues. In germline, CDR1 is SQVTM, CDR2 ANQGSEA. V lost 4 bases and J 6 bases, leaving 15 bases between the germline ends. The CDR3 DNA is TGCAGCGTTGGGGCGGGCAGGGGCGATGGCTACACCTTC. It is translated as CSVGAGRGDGYTF. Full variable domain (remainder filled in from reference TRBV29-1 and TRBJ1-2): SAVISQKPSRDICQRGTSLTIQCQVDSQVTMMFWYRQQPGQSLTLIATANQGSEATYESGFVIDKFPISRPNLTFSTLTVSNMSPEDSSIYLCSVGAGRGDGYTFGSGTRLTVV.

The chain recombines TRBV5-1 with TRBJ2-3; the D is unclear. The CDR3 contains 12 residues. V was clipped by 2 bases and J by 3 bases, with 4 bases between them. Germline V gene lookup returns CDR1 SGHRS and CDR2 YFSETQ. CDR3 nucleotide sequence: TGCGCCAGCAGCTTCGAAACAGATACGCAGTATTTT. Amino acid sequence: CASSFETDTQYF.